Below, one TCR beta chain is given with its context. This table comes from immunoSEQ multiplex PCR, and its TCRdb copy is limited to in-frame clones, with some not included. The sample lists about 180,000 clones; around 85% were seen once. This sample was taken from a study of blood T cell repertoires in COVID-19. Trimming shortened V by 7 bases and J by 4 bases, and 13 bases separated the two germline ends. CDR3 length equals 13 residues. The TCR originated in a person aged 65 to 85 with COVID-19, enrolled during active disease. This sequence joins TRBV12-3 or TRBV12-4 and TRBJ1-1; tentative D call: TRBD1 (5 bases). The sequenced sample was peripheral blood. In DNA, the CDR3 is TGTGCCAGCAATCTCCCCGGGGGCACTGAAGCTTTCTTT. Translating gives CASNLPGGTEAFF.